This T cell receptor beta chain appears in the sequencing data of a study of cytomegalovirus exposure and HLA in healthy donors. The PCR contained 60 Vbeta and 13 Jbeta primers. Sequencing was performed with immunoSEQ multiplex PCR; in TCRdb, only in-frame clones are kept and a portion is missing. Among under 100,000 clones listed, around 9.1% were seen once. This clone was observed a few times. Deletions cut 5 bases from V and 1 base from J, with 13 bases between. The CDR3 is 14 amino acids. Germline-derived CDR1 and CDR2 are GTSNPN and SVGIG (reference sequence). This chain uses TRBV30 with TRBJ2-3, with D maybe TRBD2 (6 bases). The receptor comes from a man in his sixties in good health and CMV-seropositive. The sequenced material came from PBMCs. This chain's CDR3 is CAWGSSERTDTQYF. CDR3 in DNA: TGTGCCTGGGGGTCTAGCGAACGCACAGATACGCAGTATTTT.